Only a few counts were recorded for the clone carrying this TCR beta chain. What it recognizes is unknown. This sample stems from a study of T cell repertoires in cytomegalovirus infection. Each CDR3 protein is one row after TCRdb ran MiXCR on the reads. Of approximately 700,000 distinct CDR3 sequences listed, less than 40% are singletons. Study-wide results and caveats: There were HLA-C-restricted CMV-specific TCR beta clonotypes dominating the ex vivo response.

V was clipped by 8 bases and J by 3 bases, with 10 bases between them. The CDR3 covers 12 residues. Germline CDR1 reads ENHRY; CDR2 reads SYGVKD. The sequencing input was PBMCs. This TCR was recovered from a human donor in good health (CMV status not recorded). Some clones in this sample may be carry-over from other donors' samples. The chain carries TRBV10-3 and TRBJ1-2; D unclear. The CDR3 DNA is TGTGCCATCTCAGGCGGCTACTATGGCTACACCTTC. Translating gives CAISGGYYGYTF.